This T cell receptor (beta chain) was profiled in a study of early T cells in non-severe SARS-CoV-2 infection. Study at large: Sequencing used unsorted whole-blood bulk RNA, so chains lack pairing.

Points from the study as a whole: Database matching using VDJdb favored anti-spike CD8 responses, with private and CD4 specificities left missing.

Researchers tagged individual cDNA molecules with unique molecular identifiers. TCRdb called the 5' RACE reads again in MiXCR, with one record for every CDR3 protein. This sample has just under 30,000 distinct CDR3 sequences, with approximately 5.4% found just once. This clonotype showed up many times. Its antigen remains unknown. The CDR3 is 15 amino acids. Germline CDR1 reads SNHLY; CDR2 reads FYNNEI. The V end lost 2 bases, the J end lost 0 bases, and 11 bases lay between the germline ends. The V call is TRBV2, the J call TRBJ2-7, with a tentative D call TRBD2 (5 bases). The material sequenced was whole blood. The receptor was derived from an adult who was a healthcare worker with PCR-confirmed SARS-CoV-2 infection or an uninfected control (not recorded which). DNA of the CDR3: TGTGCCAGCAGTGAAACTAGAGCTAGCTCCTACGAGCAGTACTTC. As protein: CASSETRASSYEQYF. The full variable domain, in which reference TRBV2 and TRBJ2-7 provide the parts outside the CDR3, is EPEVTQTPSHQVTQMGQEVILRCVPISNHLYFYWYRQILGQKVEFLVSFYNNEISEKSEIFDDQFSVERPDGSNFTLKIRSTKLEDSAMYFCASSETRASSYEQYFGPGTRLTVT.